This TCR beta chain is drawn from a study of T cell repertoires in cytomegalovirus infection. Whole-study context: Researchers turned to recently identified HLA-C-restricted CMV epitopes as well as well-studied HLA-B-restricted ones.

TCRdb redid the calling of the reads with MiXCR, one entry per CDR3 protein. The sample contains about 310,000 distinct CDR3 sequences, around a quarter of which appear only once. This clonotype was seen ten or more times. Antigen unknown. Notes on the study in general: Carriers of CMV plus the relevant HLA were identified by cumulative public TCR beta family frequency.

The V gene's germline CDR1 is MNHNY and CDR2 SVGAGI (reference sequence). This CDR3 region has 12 residues. The V gene lost 6 bases and the J gene lost 5 bases, with 10 bases spanning the gap. The material sequenced was cultured PBMCs, taken from culture after CMV antigen stimulation. V usage is TRBV6-6 and J usage is TRBJ1-1; no reliable D call. The clonotype was recovered from a human donor in good health (CMV status not recorded). Some clones in this sample may be carry-over from other donors' samples. The CDR3 protein is CASSLTPTEAFF. DNA for the CDR3: TGTGCCAGCAGCCTGACTCCTACTGAAGCTTTCTTT.